There are a few counts of the clone carrying this T cell receptor beta chain. Its antigen remains unidentified. The sample originates from a study of OX40 agonist ivuxolimab in advanced cancers. About the research overall: In this trial design, patients received ivuxolimab intravenously at 0.01 to 10 mg/kg every 2 weeks.

The study, taken as a whole, reports: Averaging showed that CD8+ T cells had more expanded clones than CD4+ did.

Germline V gives CDR1 SGHNT, CDR2 YENEEA. The CDR3 contains 14 residues. V was trimmed by 5 bases and J by 3 bases, leaving 8 bases between them. Measured with immunoSEQ multiplex PCR; TCRdb has only the in-frame clones, and not every one. The sample carries approximately 94,000 clones, 90% to 95% recorded once. Sequencing used CD4+ or CD8+ T cells sorted from blood, obtained in a trial of the OX40 agonist ivuxolimab. The chain employs TRBV11-3 and TRBJ2-6, with a weak D call TRBD2 (5 bases). The receptor was derived from an adult with an advanced solid tumor such as melanoma, head and neck, liver or kidney cancer. CDR3 in amino acids: CASSRTRGANVLTF. As DNA, the CDR3 is TGTGCCAGCAGCAGGACTCGTGGGGCCAACGTCCTGACTTTC.